This T cell receptor (beta chain) came from a study of blood T cells in healthy people across ages. About the research overall: In model experiments, template switching was able to capture about one barcoded beta molecule for every two T cells that were present.

This clonotype has just a few counts. What it binds is not known. Together with a sample-barcoded 5' primer, a J-beta primer mix was included in a second PCR lasting about 6 to 11 cycles. TCRdb ran MiXCR on the 5' RACE reads and lists one entry per CDR3 protein. The profile shows about 1,800,000 distinct CDR3 sequences, approximately 28% of them singletons. Trimming took 3 bases from V and 0 from J, leaving 19 bases between them. Per the germline V gene, CDR1 is SGDLS and CDR2 is YYNGEE. CDR3 length: 17 residues. General study findings and limits: It was found that TCR beta diversity correlated strongly with the percentage of naive T cells.

The chain carries TRBV9 and TRBJ2-7; D might be TRBD2 (6 bases). This TCR derives from a woman aged 30 to 39 in good health. The sample comprised blood. The CDR3 protein is CASSENPGTPSSYEQYF. CDR3 nucleotide sequence: TGTGCCAGCAGCGAAAATCCCGGGACTCCGAGCTCCTACGAGCAGTACTTC. Full variable domain (remainder filled in from reference TRBV9 and TRBJ2-7): DSGVTQTPKHLITATGQRVTLRCSPRSGDLSVYWYQQSLDQGLQFLIQYYNGEERAKGNILERFSAQQFPDLHSELNLSSLELGDSALYFCASSENPGTPSSYEQYFGPGTRLTVT.